Listed below are T cell receptor beta chains from one sample, sequenced in a study of T cells after yellow fever vaccination. TCRdb independently ran MiXCR on the 5' RACE reads; one entry per CDR3 protein. This sample has around 65,000 distinct CDR3 sequences; under 6.5% occur once, and the top ten carry around 2.2%. The sample was CD4+ T cells sorted from PBMCs, taken approximately 16 days after the first yellow fever vaccination. Every receptor here comes from a man in his late teens or twenties who received the YFV17D yellow fever vaccine. Both conserved end residues are part of each CDR3. A D gene is named only where the DNA matches it firmly. Clone size is stated in some rows and not others, as once, few, many or a class when expanded.

TRBV12-3/TRBV12-4,14,-,many,TRBJ2-6,TGTGCCAGCAGTTTAGATCCCGGGGCCAACGTCCTGACTTTC,CASSLDPGANVLTF
TRBV5-1,16,-,many,TRBJ2-1,TGCGCCAGCAGCTCGTCCGGGACAATATCCTACAATGAGCAGTTCTTC,CASSSSGTISYNEQFF
TRBV20-1,13,TRBD2,-,TRBJ2-5,TGCAGTGCTAGACCCCTAGCGGAAGAGACCCAGTACTTC,CSARPLAEETQYF
TRBV10-3,15,TRBD2,once,TRBJ2-1,TGTGCCATCAGTGACCCGGGGGGGGTCGACAATGAGCAGTTCTTC,CAISDPGGVDNEQFF
TRBV5-6,15,-,many,TRBJ2-5,TGTGCCAGCAGCTTGGCAAGTCTGTTCTCCGAGACCCAGTACTTC,CASSLASLFSETQYF
TRBV5-1,16,-,many,TRBJ1-4,TGCGCCAGCAGCCGTACTGGTCCCGGCGAAGGTGAAAAACTGTTTTTT,CASSRTGPGEGEKLFF
TRBV21-1,13,-,many,TRBJ1-5,TGTGCCAGCCGGACAGGGGCTACTCAGCCCCAGCATTTT,CASRTGATQPQHF
TRBV20-1,17,TRBD1,-,TRBJ1-2,TGCAGTGCTATGATGGGGGACAGGGGCCAAACATACTATGGCTACACCTTC,CSAMMGDRGQTYYGYTF
TRBV7-3,15,TRBD2,many,TRBJ2-1,TGTGCCAGCAGCCTGACTAGCGGGGGGAACAATGAGCAGTTCTTC,CASSLTSGGNNEQFF
TRBV3-1,12,-,many,TRBJ1-2,TGTGCCAGCAACGAAGCGGGGCAGGGCTACACCTTC,CASNEAGQGYTF
TRBV7-1,14,-,-,TRBJ2-5,TGTGCCAGCAGTCACCGGGGACTGAAAGAGACCCAGTACTTC,CASSHRGLKETQYF
TRBV29-1,13,TRBD1,many,TRBJ2-3,TGCAGCGTTGCAGGACAGGGAGCAGATACGCAGTATTTT,CSVAGQGADTQYF
TRBV15,13,-,many,TRBJ2-5,TGTGCCACCAGCAGAGATGACAGGAGTGCCCAGTACTTC,CATSRDDRSAQYF
TRBV7-2,13,-,many,TRBJ2-7,TGTGCCAGCAGCCCCGACGGTCCGGTCGAGCAGTACTTC,CASSPDGPVEQYF
TRBV29-1,13,-,many,TRBJ1-1,TGCAGCGCCCATCCGGGGGGGCGCACTGAAGCTTTCTTT,CSAHPGGRTEAFF
TRBV5-1,14,TRBD1,-,TRBJ2-7,TGCGCCAGCAGCTTAAACAGGGGGCGCAACGAGCAGTACTTC,CASSLNRGRNEQYF
TRBV7-3,16,-,many,TRBJ2-2,TGTGCCAGCAGTCCCACGACTGGTGCGGGGACCGGGGAGCTGTTTTTT,CASSPTTGAGTGELFF
TRBV15,17,TRBD1,many,TRBJ2-1,TGTGCCACCAGCAGTTGGACAGGTTGGGACTCCTACAATGAGCAGTTCTTC,CATSSWTGWDSYNEQFF
TRBV5-1,13,-,many,TRBJ1-1,TGCGCCAGCAGGCTAGAACTCGGCACTGAAGCTTTCTTT,CASRLELGTEAFF
TRBV18,13,TRBD1,many,TRBJ1-5,TGTGCCAGCTCAGCAGGGGGTAATCAGCCCCAGCATTTT,CASSAGGNQPQHF
TRBV7-2,13,-,many,TRBJ1-5,TGTGCCAGCAGCCAGGACTATCATCAGCCCCAGCATTTT,CASSQDYHQPQHF
TRBV5-1,13,-,many,TRBJ2-2,TGCGCCAGCAGCGTTATTGGCTCCGGGGAGCTGTTTTTT,CASSVIGSGELFF
TRBV7-7,15,-,many,TRBJ2-5,TGTGCTAGCAGCCGCAACTATCAGGGGCGGGAGACCCAGTACTTC,CASSRNYQGRETQYF
TRBV6-5,15,TRBD1,many,TRBJ2-5,TGTGCCAGCAGTTACGGTGGGACAGGGGGGGAGACCCAGTACTTC,CASSYGGTGGETQYF
TRBV20-1,13,-,many,TRBJ2-5,TGCAGTGCTAGAGAGGGCAACCAAGAGACCCAGTACTTC,CSAREGNQETQYF
TRBV5-1,15,-,many,TRBJ2-1,TGCGCCAGCAGCCCGGGTACCCGGAGTTACAATGAGCAGTTCTTC,CASSPGTRSYNEQFF
TRBV25-1,15,TRBD1,many,TRBJ2-2,TGTGCCAGCAGTGAAGACAGGGTAAACACCGGGGAGCTGTTTTTT,CASSEDRVNTGELFF
TRBV18,17,-,few,TRBJ1-6,TGTGCCAGCTCTCAAAGGCGGGGGCCGCTAAATAATTCACCCCTCCACTTT,CASSQRRGPLNNSPLHF
TRBV5-1,12,-,many,TRBJ2-1,TGCGCCAGCAGCTTGGAGCACAATGAGCAGTTCTTC,CASSLEHNEQFF
TRBV6-5,14,-,many,TRBJ1-1,TGTGCCAGCAGTTACTCGAAAAGAAACACTGAAGCTTTCTTT,CASSYSKRNTEAFF
TRBV5-1,14,-,many,TRBJ2-7,TGCGCCAGCAGCTCCGCGACAGATTCCTACGAGCAGTACTTC,CASSSATDSYEQYF
TRBV5-1,17,TRBD2,many,TRBJ2-2,TGCGCCAGCAGCTCCTCCGGGACTAGCGCGATTAGCGGGGAGCTGTTTTTT,CASSSSGTSAISGELFF
TRBV5-4,16,TRBD2,many,TRBJ2-5,TGTGCCAGCAGCCCCGCCGGCGGGGGGGCCGAAGAGACCCAGTACTTC,CASSPAGGGAEETQYF
TRBV7-8,15,-,few,TRBJ2-3,TGTGCCAGCAGCTTTGAGGGGGGAAGCACAGATACGCAGTATTTT,CASSFEGGSTDTQYF
TRBV7-2,13,TRBD1,many,TRBJ1-6,TGTGCCTTAGGGAGGGGGCCTAATTCACCCCTCCACTTT,CALGRGPNSPLHF
TRBV7-3,17,TRBD2,many,TRBJ2-1,TGTGCCAGCAGCTTAGGTCGGGGGGGGTTGTCCTACAATGAGCAGTTCTTC,CASSLGRGGLSYNEQFF
TRBV7-2,14,-,many,TRBJ2-3,TGTGCCAGCAGCGACCGGGCTAGCACAGATACGCAGTATTTT,CASSDRASTDTQYF
TRBV18,16,-,many,TRBJ1-1,TGTGCCAGCTCACCACCGTCGCAGCAGGTCCGGAGTGAAGCTTTCTTT,CASSPPSQQVRSEAFF
TRBV4-3,16,TRBD1,many,TRBJ1-2,TGCGCCAGCAGCCAAGGCTTCCCAGGGGGCGACTATGGCTACACCTTC,CASSQGFPGGDYGYTF
TRBV7-2,14,TRBD1,many,TRBJ1-6,TGTGCCAGCAGCTTAGACAGGGGGAGGTCACCCCTCCACTTT,CASSLDRGRSPLHF
TRBV7-3,14,TRBD2,many,TRBJ2-1,TGTGCCAGCAGCTTAGCGGGGGGCGGCTATGAGCAGTTCTTC,CASSLAGGGYEQFF
TRBV4-2,15,TRBD2,many,TRBJ2-3,TGTGCCAGCAGCCATACTAGCGGGGGGAGGGGTACGCAGTATTTT,CASSHTSGGRGTQYF
TRBV5-1,15,-,many,TRBJ2-3,TGCGCCAGCAGCTTGGGCCCGGGGGGCACAGATACGCAGTATTTT,CASSLGPGGTDTQYF
TRBV20-1,13,TRBD1,many,TRBJ1-1,TGCAGTGTACGACAGGGACGGGCCACTGAAGCTTTCTTT,CSVRQGRATEAFF
TRBV20-1,14,TRBD1,many,TRBJ1-1,TGCAGTGCTAGGGAGCGACAGGGGGCTGCGGAAGCTTTCTTT,CSARERQGAAEAFF
TRBV7-2,14,-,many,TRBJ1-5,TGTGCCAGCAGCTTAGTCGGGGTAAATCAGCCCCAGCATTTT,CASSLVGVNQPQHF
TRBV18,12,-,many,TRBJ2-7,TGTGCCAGCTCACGCGAATCCTACGAGCAGTACTTC,CASSRESYEQYF
TRBV4-3,13,-,many,TRBJ1-2,TGCGCCAGCAGCCCCCAGAGGGGAAATGGCTACACCTTC,CASSPQRGNGYTF
TRBV5-6,16,-,few,TRBJ1-2,TGTGCCAGCAGCCCCTTAGAGGCTCGGCTTGGTTATGGCTACACCTTC,CASSPLEARLGYGYTF
TRBV20-1,15,TRBD1,many,TRBJ2-1,TGCAGTGCGGACCTCGGGACAGGACCTCTCAATGAGCAGTTCTTC,CSADLGTGPLNEQFF
TRBV5-1,15,TRBD1,many,TRBJ2-3,TGCGCCAGCAGCTCTGGACAGGGCAACACAGATACGCAGTATTTT,CASSSGQGNTDTQYF
TRBV24-1,13,-,many,TRBJ1-2,TGTGCCACCAGTGAGGACGGGTATTCGGACTACACCTTC,CATSEDGYSDYTF
TRBV12-3/TRBV12-4,14,-,many,TRBJ2-3,TGTGCCAGCAGGCCCGGGACAAGCACAGATACGCAGTATTTT,CASRPGTSTDTQYF
TRBV27,14,-,many,TRBJ2-2,TGTGCCAGCAGTTTATCGTGGGGCACCGGGGAGCTGTTTTTT,CASSLSWGTGELFF
TRBV5-4,15,-,many,TRBJ1-1,TGTGCCAGCAGCTTGTACGGCAGGGAAGTGACTGAAGCTTTCTTT,CASSLYGREVTEAFF
TRBV5-1,13,-,many,TRBJ2-3,TGCGCCAGCAGCTTGGTTTCCACCGATACGCAGTATTTT,CASSLVSTDTQYF